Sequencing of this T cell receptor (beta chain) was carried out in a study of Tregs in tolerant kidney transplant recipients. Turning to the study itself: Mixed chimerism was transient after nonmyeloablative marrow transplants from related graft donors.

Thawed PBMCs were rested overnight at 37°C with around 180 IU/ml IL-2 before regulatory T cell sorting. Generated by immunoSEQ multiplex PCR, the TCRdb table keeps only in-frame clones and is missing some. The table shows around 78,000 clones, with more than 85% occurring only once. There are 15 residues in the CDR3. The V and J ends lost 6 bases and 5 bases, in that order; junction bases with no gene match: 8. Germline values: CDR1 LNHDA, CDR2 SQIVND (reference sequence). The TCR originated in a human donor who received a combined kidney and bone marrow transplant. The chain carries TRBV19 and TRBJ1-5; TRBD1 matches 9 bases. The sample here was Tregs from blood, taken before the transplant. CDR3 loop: CASSASGTGHQPQHF. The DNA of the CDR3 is TGTGCCAGTAGCGCCTCCGGGACAGGGCATCAGCCCCAGCATTTT.